This T cell receptor (beta chain) comes out of a study of regulatory T cells in long-lasting Graves disease. Assembly of TCR beta libraries relied on iRepertoire HTBI primers together with Arm-PCR of CDR3 regions. TCRdb fed the multiplex PCR reads into MiXCR, producing one record per CDR3 protein. The table lists about 330,000 distinct CDR3 sequences, under 20% of them singletons, with 20% in the top ten. Findings and limits, study-wide: Persistent disease exhibited a predilection for TRBV28, TRBJ1-2 and TRBJ2-5.

The table lists this clonotype with many counts. What it binds is not known. Documented time point: newly diagnosed GD, antithyroid drugs for less than 3 months. TCR sequences were obtained from RNA taken from PBMCs. Trimming took off 6 bases at V and 7 bases at J, with 9 bases between the two ends. The CDR3 sequence is 12 residues long. These data also formed part of another study, on T cells in Graves' hyperthyroidism and ophthalmopathy.

Sequencing was performed on peripheral blood mononuclear cells (PBMCs), taken at new diagnosis, from a patient treated with antithyroid drugs. V is TRBV12-3 or TRBV12-4 and J is TRBJ2-2; D gene uncertain. This TCR came from a woman aged 18-35 years with Graves disease. The CDR3 here is CASRTAGGELFF. CDR3 sequence (DNA): TGTGCCAGCAGAACCGCCGGCGGGGAGCTGTTTTTT.